This entry lists 3 T cell receptor beta chains sequenced from one sample in a study of blood T cells in healthy people across ages. It was with a sample-barcoded 5' primer and a J-beta primer mix that a second PCR of roughly 6 to 11 cycles was run. TCRdb redid the calling of the 5' RACE reads with MiXCR, one entry per CDR3 protein. This table has about 1.6 million distinct CDR3 sequences, almost 35% appearing once. Material for sequencing was blood. The receptors derive from a woman aged 25 to 39 in good health.

J is TRBJ1-1 and V is TRBV20-1; 9 bases are a match to TRBD1. CDR1 and CDR2 (germline): DFQATT, SNEGSKA (reference sequence). This CDR3 is built from 13 residues. Trimming removed 3 bases from V and 5 bases from J; junction bases left unmatched: 4. The chain's CDR3 is CSARGQGLTEAFF. In DNA form, the CDR3 reads TGCAGTGCTAGGGGACAGGGATTAACTGAAGCTTTCTTT.

This clonotype was counted only a few times. V usage is TRBV20-1 and J usage is TRBJ2-1; 8 bases map to TRBD2. The germline CDR1 and CDR2 sequences are DFQATT and SNEGSKA (reference sequence). Trimming at V came to 0 bases and at J to 3 bases, leaving 4 bases not matched to a gene. The CDR3 spans 15 residues. The chain's CDR3 is CSARDIAGHYNEQFF. CDR3 DNA: TGCAGTGCTAGAGATATAGCGGGGCACTACAATGAGCAGTTCTTC.

This clonotype was observed a handful of times. V usage is TRBV20-1 and J usage is TRBJ2-7, with 9 bases identical to TRBD2. Gene TRBJ2-5 matches the end of the DNA better, so the J call may be wrong. The CDR3 extends over 12 amino acids. CDR1 and CDR2 (germline): DFQATT, SNEGSKA (reference sequence). In DNA form, the CDR3 reads TGCAGTGCGGTTAGCGGGGGTTGGACCCAGTACTTC. Protein: CSAVSGGWTQYF.